The 27 T cell receptor beta chains in this list originate from one sample, sequenced in a study of T cell responses to AZD1222 COVID-19 vaccine. TCRdb's copy holds only in-frame clones and misses some; the assay was immunoSEQ multiplex PCR. The sample records 150,000 to 160,000 clones, less than 95% being singletons. This specimen was peripheral blood, taken on day 0 of AZD1222 vaccination. These receptor sequences come from an adult in good health.

The rearrangement uses TRBV28 and TRBJ2-5; TRBD1 matches 11 bases. CDR1 MDHEN and CDR2 SYDVKM come from the germline V gene. Germline trimming cut 5 bases from V and 4 bases from J; bases unmatched to any gene: 3. The CDR3 is made up of 14 amino acids. The CDR3 region is CASSLGTGGETQYF. In nucleotides, the CDR3 is TGTGCCAGCAGTCTTGGGACAGGGGGAGAGACCCAGTACTTC.

The chain couples TRBV28 to TRBJ1-6; a possible D gene is TRBD1 (5 bases). The V end was cut by 2 bases, the J end by 7 bases, with 12 bases between. Germline lookup yields CDR1 MDHEN and CDR2 SYDVKM. CDR3 length: 15 residues. Here the CDR3 DNA reads TGTGCCAGCAGTTTACAACCGGGGCTGAATTCACCCCTCCACTTT. Amino acids: CASSLQPGLNSPLHF.

This chain connects TRBV14 to TRBJ1-6; TRBD1 matches at 9 bases. The CDR3 sequence is 18 residues long. Germline assignment: CDR1 SGHDN and CDR2 FVKESK. J gave up 3 bases and V 2 bases, and 8 bases lay outside the gene matches. CDR3 residues: CASSQSPRGQGYNSPLHF. The DNA of the CDR3 is TGTGCCAGCAGCCAATCCCCTAGGGGACAGGGCTATAATTCACCCCTCCACTTT.

The chain is built from TRBV4-2 and TRBJ1-1; D is uncertain. The V end lost 2 bases, the J end lost 1 base, and 11 bases lay between the germline ends. The CDR3 extends over 15 amino acids. Germline CDR1 is LGHNA and CDR2 is YNFKEQ. The CDR3, as DNA: TGTGCCAGCAGCCAAATAGCCGGCCAGAACACTGAAGCTTTCTTT. It translates to CASSQIAGQNTEAFF.

V usage is TRBV18 and J usage is TRBJ2-5; no reliable D call. Trimming cost V 2 bases and J 4 bases, with 5 bases left between them. The CDR3 has 12 residues. CDR1 is KGHSH and CDR2 is LQKENI in the germline V gene. The CDR3 loop reads CASSPLGETQYF. In DNA form, the CDR3 reads TGTGCCAGCTCACCATTAGGAGAGACCCAGTACTTC.

This clone was seen only once. V and J are TRBV29-1 and TRBJ1-2, with D uncertain. Germline V gene sequence: CDR1 SQVTM, CDR2 ANQGSEA. V was pared by 2 bases and J by 0 bases, with 16 bases between. This CDR3 spans 16 amino acids. CDR3 nucleotide sequence: TGCAGCGTTGAATCTATATTTTACGGGGCTAACTATGGCTACACCTTC. Its protein is CSVESIFYGANYGYTF.

The CDR3 loop is CASSFLGTGPYEQYF. The CDR3 region has the DNA TGTGCCAGCAGTTTCCTCGGGACGGGTCCCTACGAGCAGTACTTC. V is TRBV28 and J is TRBJ2-7; D could derive from TRBD1 or TRBD2 (5 bases each). The CDR3 is made up of 15 amino acids. V lost 3 bases, J lost 2 bases, and 14 bases lay in between. CDR1 MDHEN and CDR2 SYDVKM come from the germline V gene.

This sequence joins TRBV28 and TRBJ1-2; the D gene is possibly TRBD1 (6 bases). Per germline, CDR1 MDHEN and CDR2 SYDVKM. This CDR3 contains 14 residues. With 6 bases removed from V and 5 bases from J, the gap between germline ends came to 16 bases. DNA for the CDR3: TGTGCCAGCAGCGAACCGACAGGTTCTTATGGCTACACCTTC. Its translation is CASSEPTGSYGYTF.

Note on this clone: One end of the junction fails to match germline, which may point to a read error. The chain combines TRBV10-3 with TRBJ1-3; D perhaps matches TRBD1 (5 bases). The CDR3 is made up of 16 amino acids. From germline, CDR1 is ENHRY and CDR2 SYGVKD. CDR3 loop: CAINESAQGFVNTIYF. The CDR3 DNA is TGTGCCATCAATGAGTCTGCTCAGGGATTCGTAAACACCATATATTTT.

The rearrangement joins TRBV28 to TRBJ2-3; 7 bases line up with TRBD1. Germline V gene lookup returns CDR1 MDHEN and CDR2 SYDVKM. V was pared by 6 bases and J by 3 bases, with 6 bases of the junction left unmatched. The CDR3 length is 14 residues. The CDR3 DNA reads as TGTGCCAGCAGGACCAACAGGGGAACAGATACGCAGTATTTT. Its translation is CASRTNRGTDTQYF.

This clone was detected once. V gene TRBV9 combines with J gene TRBJ2-1; the match to TRBD2 covers 13 bases. CDR1 SGDLS and CDR2 YYNGEE come from the germline V gene. The CDR3 is 16 residues long. The trim removed 4 bases at V and 3 bases at J, leaving 4 bases unmatched. The CDR3 DNA is TGTGCCAGCAGCACACTAGCGGGGGGGCTCTACAATGAGCAGTTCTTC. This sequence encodes CASSTLAGGLYNEQFF. Full variable domain (rest looked up from reference TRBV9 and TRBJ2-1): DSGVTQTPKHLITATGQRVTLRCSPRSGDLSVYWYQQSLDQGLQFLIQYYNGEERAKGNILERFSAQQFPDLHSELNLSSLELGDSALYFCASSTLAGGLYNEQFFGPGTRLTVL.

The rearrangement links TRBV7-3 to TRBJ1-2; D is unresolved. Between the trimmed V and J ends, which lost 1 base and 5 bases, there was a span of 8 bases. There are 13 residues in the CDR3. Germline V CDR1 and CDR2: SGHTA, FQGTGA. CDR3 DNA sequence: TGTGCCAGCAGCTTAAACCCGAGTTATGGCTACACCTTC. Translated, it gives CASSLNPSYGYTF.

The chain carries TRBV5-6 and TRBJ2-7, with 7 bases that match TRBD1. The germline CDR1 and CDR2 sequences are SGHDT and YYEEEE. CDR3 length: 14 residues. The V gene end was trimmed by 1 base and the J gene end by 2 bases; junction bases not matched to a gene: 3. The CDR3 region is CASSLYRGTYEQYF. In nucleotides, the CDR3 is TGTGCCAGCAGCTTGTACAGGGGTACCTACGAGCAGTACTTC.

The V and J genes are TRBV9 and TRBJ1-2; TRBD1 agrees at 8 bases. The CDR3 has 16 amino acids. Germline V gene data show CDR1 as SGDLS and CDR2 as YYNGEE. The V segment lost 3 bases and the J segment 5 bases; nucleotides outside the gene matches: 12. The CDR3 here is CASSDPRQGAGYGYTF. CDR3 DNA: TGTGCCAGCAGCGACCCTCGGCAGGGGGCTGGTTATGGCTACACCTTC.

This clone was found once. This chain uses TRBV27 with TRBJ2-7; D ambiguous. The CDR3 runs to 14 residues. V lost 0 bases, J lost 0 bases, and 6 bases lay in between. Germline CDR1 and CDR2: MNHEY and SMNVEV (reference sequence). This CDR3 reads CASSLSLSSYEQYF. The CDR3 region has the DNA TGTGCCAGCAGTTTATCGCTGAGCTCCTACGAGCAGTACTTC.

The genes are TRBV28 and TRBJ1-5; unclear D gene. V lost 6 bases to trimming and J lost 2 bases, with 11 bases between them. Germline V gives CDR1 MDHEN, CDR2 SYDVKM. The CDR3 is 14 residues long. The DNA of the CDR3 is TGTGCCAGCAGCTCCACGGCGGGCAATCAGCCCCAGCATTTT. Translating gives CASSSTAGNQPQHF.

The rearrangement links TRBV9 to TRBJ1-4, with a tentative D call TRBD1 (6 bases). The V and J ends lost 0 bases and 7 bases respectively, with 13 bases between them. The V gene's germline CDR1 is SGDLS and CDR2 YYNGEE. The CDR3 has 15 amino acids. CDR3 bases: TGTGCCAGCAGCGTAGATCCGGGGGCTCGTGAAAAACTGTTTTTT. Amino acid sequence: CASSVDPGAREKLFF.

The chain joins TRBV30 to TRBJ1-6, with D uncertain. V gave up 2 bases and J gave up 0 bases, with 11 bases separating them. Germline lookup yields CDR1 GTSNPN and CDR2 SVGIG (reference sequence). The CDR3 contains 16 residues. CDR3 DNA sequence: TGTGCCTGGAGTATCGGCGGAAGCTCCTATAATTCACCCCTCCACTTT. Its protein is CAWSIGGSSYNSPLHF.

V is TRBV27 and J is TRBJ2-4; D is possibly TRBD1 (6 bases). The CDR3 runs 18 residues. V lost 4 bases and J 0 bases, leaving 19 bases between the germline ends. From germline, CDR1 is MNHEY and CDR2 SMNVEV (reference sequence). CDR3 sequence: CASSSSGHLPLAKNIQYF. The CDR3 DNA follows: TGTGCCAGCAGTTCCTCGGGACACCTCCCCCTAGCCAAAAACATTCAGTACTTC.

The CDR3 bases are TGTGCCACCAGTGATTTCCCGGGTTACAATGAGCAGTTCTTC. Translation: CATSDFPGYNEQFF. The gene calls are TRBV24-1 and TRBJ2-1; D gene uncertain. CDR1 and CDR2 (germline): KGHDR, SFDVKD. The CDR3 runs 14 residues. V lost 1 base, J lost 4 bases, and 7 bases lay in between.

This sequence joins TRBV28 and TRBJ1-2; no reliable D call. Germline V gene lookup returns CDR1 MDHEN and CDR2 SYDVKM. The CDR3 loop spans 14 amino acids. Trimming stripped 4 bases from V and 7 bases from J, with 16 bases between. This CDR3 reads CASSSLTETGGYTF. The CDR3 nucleotides are TGTGCCAGCAGTTCACTCACAGAAACCGGTGGCTACACCTTC.

This chain uses TRBV20-1 with TRBJ1-4, with 9 bases identical to TRBD1. The CDR3 has 15 amino acids. The V and J ends lost 3 bases and 4 bases, in that order; junction bases with no gene match: 6. In germline, CDR1 is DFQATT, CDR2 SNEGSKA (reference sequence). The chain's CDR3 is CSASLGTGYNEKLFF. The CDR3 DNA reads as TGCAGTGCTAGTCTCGGGACAGGGTATAATGAAAAACTGTTTTTT.

The chain has TRBV4-3 and TRBJ1-5; D is perhaps TRBD1 (6 bases). The germline V and J ends were trimmed by 0 bases and 7 bases, with 13 bases remaining between them. The germline CDR1 and CDR2 sequences are LGHNA and YSLEER. The CDR3 totals 15 residues. CDR3 in amino acids: CASSQDTGQSQPQHF. The CDR3 DNA follows: TGCGCCAGCAGCCAAGATACAGGGCAGAGCCAGCCCCAGCATTTT.

The J gene is TRBJ2-7, the V gene TRBV27; 8 bases agree with TRBD2. Germline values: CDR1 MNHEY, CDR2 SMNVEV (reference sequence). V was clipped by 5 bases and J by 2 bases; unmatched bases: 5. This CDR3 is built from 14 residues. The DNA of the CDR3 is TGTGCCAGCAGTCAGACTAGCGCAACCTACGAGCAGTACTTC. This codes for CASSQTSATYEQYF.

CDR3 amino acids: CASGTLGAFF. CDR3 nucleotides: TGTGCCAGCGGTACCCTAGGAGCTTTCTTT. The chain links TRBV12-3 or TRBV12-4 to TRBJ1-1; D ambiguous. The germline V and J ends were trimmed by 8 bases and 10 bases, with 11 bases remaining between them. CDR3 length: 10 amino acids.

The gene calls are TRBV2 and TRBJ1-1; no firm D call. The germline V gene encodes CDR1 SNHLY and CDR2 FYNNEI. Trimming removed 7 bases from V and 5 bases from J, with 11 bases in between. The CDR3 totals 12 residues. CDR3 amino acids: CASILEFTEAFF. The CDR3 DNA reads TGTGCCAGCATTCTGGAGTTTACTGAAGCTTTCTTT.

J is TRBJ1-5 and V is TRBV2; the match to TRBD1 covers 7 bases. Per germline, CDR1 SNHLY and CDR2 FYNNEI. The CDR3 is 15 amino acids. With 2 bases clipped from V and 5 bases from J, the junction kept 6 bases outside the gene matches. CDR3 nucleotide sequence: TGTGCCAGCAGTGAAAATGAACAGGGGTATCAGCCCCAGCATTTT. Protein product: CASSENEQGYQPQHF.